The subject of this entry is one TCR beta chain. Data came from immunoSEQ multiplex PCR; TCRdb stores just in-frame clones and leaves some out. The repertoire holds about 70,000 clones, with approximately 78% as singletons. The record originates from a study of OX40 agonist ivuxolimab in advanced cancers. Study-wide background: At doses from 0.01 to 10 mg/kg, patients were given intravenous ivuxolimab every 2 weeks.

There are 16 residues in the CDR3. V lost 3 bases and J 2 bases, leaving 14 bases between the germline ends. CDR1 and CDR2 (germline): KGHSH, LQKENI. The specimen was CD4+ or CD8+ T cells sorted from blood, collected in a trial of the OX40 agonist ivuxolimab. The receptor's source is an adult with an advanced solid tumor such as melanoma, head and neck, liver or kidney cancer. V gene TRBV18 combines with J gene TRBJ1-5; TRBD1 is a possible D gene (5 bases). As DNA, the CDR3 is TGTGCCAGCTCACCCGATGACTGGGGCGGCAATCAGCCCCAGCATTTT. Its translation is CASSPDDWGGNQPQHF.